Sequencing of this TCR beta chain was carried out in a study of CD8 T cells in Susac syndrome. cDNA came from roughly 0.53 to 1 ug RNA primed by random hexamers. TCRdb ran MiXCR on the immunoSEQ multiplex PCR reads and lists one entry per CDR3 protein. The table has 200,000 to 250,000 distinct CDR3 sequences, roughly 95% seen once. For this clonotype: Its antigen is not known.

Study conclusions and caveats: In its TCR sequencing and HLA analysis, the study acknowledged that the number of individuals was relatively small.

Sequencing was carried out using CD4+ T cells from PBMCs. This clonotype originated in a human donor with multiple sclerosis.

This CDR3 is CSTQGRGGETQYF. The CDR3 nucleotides read TGCAGTACCCAGGGGCGGGGTGGGGAGACCCAGTACTTC. The rearrangement uses TRBV20-1 and TRBJ2-5; the D call may be TRBD1 or TRBD2 (6 bases each). Germline CDR1 and CDR2: DFQATT and SNEGSKA (reference sequence). V lost 8 bases, J lost 5 bases, and 18 bases lay in between. CDR3 length equals 13 residues.